These T cell receptor beta chains were read from a single sample in a study of blood T cell repertoires in COVID-19. Only in-frame clones appear in the TCRdb table, and some are missing; sequencing was by immunoSEQ multiplex PCR. The sample includes about 56,000 clones, 82% of them seen just once. Sample: peripheral blood. The source of these receptors is a woman older than 75 with acute or convalescent COVID-19. The CDR3 runs from the conserved cysteine through the conserved F or W. The D gene is left open where the match is weak. Some rows have no size entry. The others give once, few or many, or a class for an expanded clone.

NA | TRBJ2-7 | 13 | once | TRBV7-9 | TGTGCCAGCACTGAGGACTACCTATACGAGCAGTACTTC | CASTEDYLYEQYF
NA | TRBJ1-6 | 16 | NA | TRBV2 | TGTGCCAGCAGGCGGGACGCTCTTAAGGGGAATTCACCCCTCCACTTT | CASRRDALKGNSPLHF
NA | TRBJ1-2 | 12 | NA | TRBV28 | TGTGCCAGCAGTCTGACCCGGAGGGGCTACACCTTC | CASSLTRRGYTF
NA | TRBJ2-7 | 14 | NA | TRBV5-6 | TGTGCCAGCAGCTTGTTCGGGGGTACCTACGAGCAGTACTTC | CASSLFGGTYEQYF
TRBD2 | TRBJ2-3 | 15 | NA | TRBV5-1 | TGCGCCAGCAGCTTAAGCGGGGGTAGCACAGATACGCAGTATTTT | CASSLSGGSTDTQYF
NA | TRBJ2-2 | 14 | NA | TRBV24-1 | TGTGCCACCAGTGACCCCCGACCGGGAGGGGAGCTGTTTTTT | CATSDPRPGGELFF
NA | TRBJ2-7 | 18 | NA | TRBV7-2 | TGTGCCAGCAGCTTAGTCCCCTCTACAGGGACGACCAGCTACGAGCAGTACTTC | CASSLVPSTGTTSYEQYF
TRBD2 | TRBJ2-3 | 17 | NA | TRBV3-1/TRBV3-2 | TGTGCCAGCAGCCAAGCCGCGTCTAGCGGGAGGGGAAATACGCAGTATTTT | CASSQAASSGRGNTQYF
TRBD1 | TRBJ1-3 | 16 | NA | TRBV12-5 | TGTGCTAGTGCCCCCGGGACAGGGTATTCCGGAAACACCATATATTTT | CASAPGTGYSGNTIYF
TRBD1 | TRBJ2-1 | 14 | NA | TRBV29-1 | TGCAGCGTTGAGGGGACAGGGGGCTACAATGAGCAGTTCTTC | CSVEGTGGYNEQFF
TRBD1 | TRBJ1-2 | 15 | NA | TRBV7-2 | TGTGCCAGCAGCTTACCTCGGACAGGGGACTATGGCTACACCTTC | CASSLPRTGDYGYTF
TRBD1 | TRBJ1-5 | 18 | NA | TRBV5-6 | TGTGCCAGCAGCCAACTTGGACAGGGGAGACATAGCAATCAGCCCCAGCATTTT | CASSQLGQGRHSNQPQHF
TRBD1 | TRBJ2-7 | 14 | NA | TRBV11-2 | TGTGCCAGCAGCCCGCGACAGGGGTCCTACGAGCAGTACTTC | CASSPRQGSYEQYF
TRBD1 | TRBJ1-2 | 16 | NA | TRBV24-1 | TGTGCCACCAGTGATCAAACGCCGGGACAGGACTATGGCTACACCTTC | CATSDQTPGQDYGYTF
NA | TRBJ2-5 | 14 | NA | TRBV5-1 | TGCGCCAGCAGCTTGGGGGGAGGTCAAGAGACCCAGTACTTC | CASSLGGGQETQYF